This T cell receptor beta chain was captured in a study of CD8+CD57+ T cells in acquired aplastic anemia. As for the study in general: When averaged, DNA from sorted CD4+ and CD8+ cells came to about 2.9 ug.

Whole-study results and caveats: Patients and controls turned out to have 25 to 35 CD8+ CDR3 sequences in common. The study found no significant CD8+ Simpson's diversity difference between patients and controls.

Template material for TCR beta VDJ and CDR3 profiling consisted of genomic DNA. TCRdb fed the reads into MiXCR, producing one record per CDR3 protein. The table includes 350,000 to 450,000 distinct CDR3 sequences, 55% to 70% detected once. The V and J ends lost 6 bases and 3 bases, in that order; junction bases with no gene match: 12. Germline CDR1 reads MRHNA; CDR2 reads SNTAGT. The length of the CDR3 is 16 residues. To note about this clonotype: Antigen specificity is unknown.

This clonotype was sampled from a human donor in good health, serving as a control. The chain recombines TRBV6-4 with TRBJ2-7; 9 bases map to TRBD2. Sequencing used sorted CD4+, CD8+, or CD8+CD57+ T cells (not recorded which) from PBMCs. The CDR3 spells CASRLVRGGAGYEQYF. The DNA of the CDR3 is TGTGCCAGCAGATTGGTTCGCGGGGGGGCCGGCTACGAGCAGTACTTC.